The entry below gives a single T cell receptor (beta chain) sequence along with its context. Its matching antigen is unknown. As TCR cDNA was made by 5'RACE template switching, a universal primer site and UMIs were added. TCRdb analysed the 5' RACE reads with MiXCR anew, one entry per CDR3 protein. The table shows some 350,000 distinct CDR3 sequences, with 3% to 4.5% occurring only once. These data are taken from a study of T cells after yellow fever vaccination. Background on the study: The authors prepared low-cell-number fractions using SMART-Seq v4 Ultra Low Input. Study-level points and caveats: Of the clonotypes, a small share occurred in both CD4 and CD8 compartments.

Between the trimmed V and J ends, which lost 7 bases and 4 bases, there was a span of 16 bases. Germline CDR1 is LGHNA and CDR2 is YSLEER. The length of the CDR3 is 14 residues. The sequence was collected from a man aged 18 to 30 who received the YFV17D yellow fever vaccine. This rearrangement joins TRBV4-3 to TRBJ1-2; possible D gene TRBD1, 5 bases. This sample comprised PBMCs, obtained 5 days after the yellow fever booster vaccination. This chain's CDR3 is CASISGKGSYGYTF. The DNA for the CDR3 is TGCGCCAGCATCTCAGGGAAGGGCTCCTATGGCTACACCTTC.